These 20 T cell receptor beta chains were all obtained from the same sample, sequenced in a study of STAT5B mutations in CD4+ large granular lymphocyte leukemia. Sequencing was performed with immunoSEQ multiplex PCR; in TCRdb, only in-frame clones are kept and a portion is missing. The data contain under 40,000 clones, around 80% of them seen just once; the ten biggest clones take up about 2%. Sequenced sample: CD4+ T cells from blood buffy coats. The receptors derive from a human donor in good health.

V is TRBV5-1 and J is TRBJ1-2; D gene ambiguous. This CDR3 comprises 13 residues. V was cut by 1 base and J by 4 bases, with 8 bases left in between. Germline V gene sequence: CDR1 SGHRS, CDR2 YFSETQ. Here the CDR3 reads CASSLSQSYGYTF. DNA for the CDR3: TGCGCCAGCAGCTTGTCCCAGAGCTATGGCTACACCTTC.

This clone has just a few counts. At one of its ends the junction is not consistent with the germline gene, which may arise from a read error. This chain connects TRBV29-1 to TRBJ1-5; no clear D. From germline, CDR1 is SQVTM and CDR2 ANQGSEA. This CDR3 has 13 residues. CDR3 coding DNA: TGCAGCGTTAAAGACACTACCGACCAGCCCCAGCATTTT. It codes for CSVKDTTDQPQHF.

The rearrangement links TRBV9 to TRBJ2-2; 8 nucleotides line up with TRBD2. This CDR3 contains 17 residues. Germline CDR1 reads SGDLS; CDR2 reads YYNGEE. The V segment lost 0 bases and the J segment 6 bases; nucleotides outside the gene matches: 10. In nucleotides, the CDR3 is TGTGCCAGCAGCGTAGGATCCGGGGGGGCCAGGCCCGGGGAGCTGTTTTTT. Its protein product is CASSVGSGGARPGELFF.

The chain joins TRBV5-6 to TRBJ1-3; no reliable D call. CDR3 length: 14 amino acids. Germline V gene lookup returns CDR1 SGHDT and CDR2 YYEEEE. V was trimmed by 4 bases and J by 0 bases, leaving 8 bases between them. CDR3 DNA sequence: TGTGCCAGCAGCGCCGACTACTCTGGAAACACCATATATTTT. It translates to CASSADYSGNTIYF.

The rearrangement links TRBV2 to TRBJ1-5, with D possibly being TRBD1 (6 bases). The germline V gene encodes CDR1 SNHLY and CDR2 FYNNEI. The CDR3 is 15 residues long. Trimming stripped 8 bases from V and 5 bases from J, with 19 bases between. Here the CDR3 reads CASARTRQEHQPQHF. In DNA form, the CDR3 reads TGTGCCAGCGCCCGAACACGACAGGAGCATCAGCCCCAGCATTTT.

This clone was seen just once. The chain uses TRBV18 and TRBJ2-7; 7 bases match TRBD2. The length of the CDR3 is 15 residues. Germline CDR1 reads KGHSH; CDR2 reads LQKENI. V trimming: 3 bases; J trimming: 2 bases; junction bases outside the gene matches: 7. The CDR3 reads CASSPVGGAAYEQYF. The DNA for the CDR3 is TGTGCCAGCTCACCCGTGGGAGGGGCCGCCTACGAGCAGTACTTC.

The chain is built from TRBV6-5 and TRBJ1-6; D gene ambiguous. This CDR3 has 13 residues. CDR1 and CDR2 (germline): MNHEY, SVGAGI. The ends were cut back, 5 bases at V and 3 bases at J, with 5 bases in the middle. The CDR3 DNA reads TGTGCCAGCAGTAACAGCTATAATTCACCCCTCCACTTT. Its translation: CASSNSYNSPLHF.

The chain joins TRBV9 to TRBJ2-1; 10 bases map to TRBD2. Germline CDR1 and CDR2: SGDLS and YYNGEE. This CDR3 spans 16 amino acids. V lost 4 bases to trimming and J lost 7 bases; unmatched junction nucleotides: 11. The CDR3 DNA reads as TGTGCCAGCAGCCCCCACCTAGCGGGGGAGGGGAATGAGCAGTTCTTC. This sequence encodes CASSPHLAGEGNEQFF. Combining the CDR3 with reference TRBV9 and TRBJ2-1 gives the whole variable domain DSGVTQTPKHLITATGQRVTLRCSPRSGDLSVYWYQQSLDQGLQFLIQYYNGEERAKGNILERFSAQQFPDLHSELNLSSLELGDSALYFCASSPHLAGEGNEQFFGPGTRLTVL.

This clone was found a few times. The gene calls are TRBV7-2 and TRBJ1-3; D perhaps matches TRBD1 (6 bases). This CDR3 comprises 15 residues. Germline assignment: CDR1 SGHTA and CDR2 FQGNSA. Trimming left V 5 bases short and J 0 bases short, with 11 bases between. CDR3 coding DNA: TGTGCCAGCAGCCCCGACAGGACCTCTGGAAACACCATATATTTT. This translates into CASSPDRTSGNTIYF.

The chain joins TRBV21-1 to TRBJ2-3; the D call TRBD2 from the table was never checked on the DNA. TRBV21-1 is termed a pseudogene. The CDR3 has 18 residues. The CDR3 loop is CASSKRLAGAGSTDTQYF. The CDR3 coding sequence is TGTGCCAGCAGCAAAAGACTAGCGGGGGCGGGCAGCACAGATACGCAGTATTTT.

The rearrangement uses TRBV27 and TRBJ2-7, with 8 bases that match TRBD2. Germline V lookup: CDR1 MNHEY, CDR2 SMNVEV (reference sequence). Trimming at V came to 6 bases and at J to 5 bases, leaving 15 bases not matched to a gene. The CDR3 is 16 amino acids. CDR3 coding DNA: TGTGCCAGCAGCCTATATAGCGGGAAGGGTATACACGAGCAGTACTTC. Its translation is CASSLYSGKGIHEQYF.

The chain joins TRBV12-2 to TRBJ1-4; the D call of TRBD1 is as the table states it, not checked on the DNA. TRBV12-2 is a pseudogene segment. The CDR3 consists of 18 residues. The CDR3 nucleotides read TGTGCAAGTCGCTCCCGGGACACGGAGAGGCCAATTGATGAAAAACTGTTTTTT. Translated: CASRSRDTERPIDEKLFF.

This chain joins TRBV4-1 and TRBJ2-1; no reliable D call. The CDR3 is 17 amino acids. V was trimmed by 1 base and J by 8 bases, leaving 21 bases between them. Germline V gene sequence: CDR1 MGHRA, CDR2 YSYEKL. CDR3 region: CASSQVDLMVVRDEQFF. In DNA form, the CDR3 reads TGCGCCAGCAGCCAAGTGGACCTCATGGTAGTTCGAGATGAGCAGTTCTTC.

The V call is TRBV5-1, the J call TRBJ1-1, with D hard to call. V was shortened by 0 bases and J by 2 bases, with 8 bases between the two germline ends. The germline gives CDR1 SGHRS, CDR2 YFSETQ. The CDR3 spans 14 residues. DNA for the CDR3: TGCGCCAGCAGCTTGGTAGGGCGCAACACTGAAGCTTTCTTT. It yields the protein CASSLVGRNTEAFF.

The rearrangement joins TRBV6-5 to TRBJ2-7; 8 bases fit TRBD1. The junction had 14 bases not matched to a gene; V was cut back by 10 bases and J by 6 bases. Germline V CDR1 and CDR2: MNHEY, SVGAGI. CDR3 length: 14 amino acids. The CDR3 DNA reads as TGTGCCACCTTGCCGGGGACAGGTAGAGCCGAGCAGTACTTC. Encoded protein: CATLPGTGRAEQYF.

This clone has a handful of counts. The J gene is TRBJ1-6, the V gene TRBV5-1; tentatively, D is TRBD1 (6 bases). V dropped 7 bases and J dropped 6 bases, with 17 bases sitting between them. This CDR3 has 15 residues. The germline CDR1 and CDR2 sequences are SGHRS and YFSETQ. The CDR3 DNA sequence: TGCGCCAGCTCGATTGTAGGGGGGGCTAATTCACCCCTCCACTTT. Translated: CASSIVGGANSPLHF.

This chain links TRBV7-2 with TRBJ2-3, with TRBD2 matching 9 bases. Germline V CDR1 and CDR2: SGHTA, FQGNSA. This CDR3 spans 16 amino acids. Unmatched junction bases numbered 3, after V lost 1 base and J lost 1 base. The CDR3 nucleotides read TGTGCCAGCAGCTTAGGTGCGGGAGGGGGCACAGATACGCAGTATTTT. Residues: CASSLGAGGGTDTQYF.

The CDR3 loop is CASSSKGRTTDTQYF. The CDR3 DNA sequence: TGTGCCAGCAGCTCAAAGGGACGGACCACAGATACGCAGTATTTT. The chain links TRBV11-2 to TRBJ2-3; D tentatively reads TRBD1 or TRBD2 (5 bases each). The CDR3 runs to 15 residues. From germline, CDR1 is SGHAT and CDR2 FQNNGV. V was clipped by 4 bases and J by 2 bases, with 13 bases between them.

V gene TRBV7-2 combines with J gene TRBJ2-7; the D gene is possibly TRBD1 (6 bases). With 2 bases removed from V and 6 bases from J, the gap between germline ends came to 20 bases. CDR3 size: 16 residues. Germline V lookup: CDR1 SGHTA, CDR2 FQGNSA. In nucleotides, the CDR3 is TGTGCCAGCAGCTTAAAACAGGGAATGAGGTCTTCCGAGCAGTACTTC. Translating gives CASSLKQGMRSSEQYF. Using reference TRBV7-2 and TRBJ2-7 for the parts outside the CDR3, the full variable domain is GAGVSQSPSNKVTEKGKDVELRCDPISGHTALYWYRQSLGQGLEFLIYFQGNSAPDKSGLPSDRFSAERTGGSVSTLTIQRTQQEDSAVYLCASSLKQGMRSSEQYFGPGTRLTVT.

This clone was counted between two and nine times. This chain uses TRBV6-5 with TRBJ1-2, with D possibly being TRBD1 (5 bases). Germline V gene lookup returns CDR1 MNHEY and CDR2 SVGAGI. Trimming left V 10 bases short and J 3 bases short, with 9 bases between. The CDR3 consists of 11 residues. CDR3 sequence: CATGLHYGYTF. The CDR3 DNA is TGTGCCACGGGACTTCACTATGGCTACACCTTC.